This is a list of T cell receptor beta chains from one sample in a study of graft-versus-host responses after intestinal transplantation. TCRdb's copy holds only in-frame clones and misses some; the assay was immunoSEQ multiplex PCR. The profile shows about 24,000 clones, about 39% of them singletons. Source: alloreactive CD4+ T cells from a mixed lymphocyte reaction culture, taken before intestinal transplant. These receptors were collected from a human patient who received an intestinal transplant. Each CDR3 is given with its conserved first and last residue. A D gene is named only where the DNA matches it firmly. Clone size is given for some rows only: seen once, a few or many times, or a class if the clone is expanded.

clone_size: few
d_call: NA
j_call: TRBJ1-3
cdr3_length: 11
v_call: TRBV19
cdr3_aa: CASREGNTIYF
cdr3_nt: TGTGCCAGTCGCGAAGGAAACACCATATATTTT

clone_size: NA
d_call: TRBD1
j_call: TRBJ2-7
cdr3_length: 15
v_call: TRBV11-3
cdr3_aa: CASSLSGQGSYEQYF
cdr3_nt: TGTGCCAGCAGCTTATCTGGACAGGGATCCTACGAGCAGTACTTC

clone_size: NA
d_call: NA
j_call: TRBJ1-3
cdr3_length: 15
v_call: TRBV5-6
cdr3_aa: CASSLGGFTGNTIYF
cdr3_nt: TGTGCCAGCAGCTTGGGGGGCTTTACTGGAAACACCATATATTTT

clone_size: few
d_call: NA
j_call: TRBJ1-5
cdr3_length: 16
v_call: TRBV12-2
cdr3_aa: CASRSLYFGNNQPQHF
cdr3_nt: TGTGCAAGTCGCTCTCTTTATTTCGGGAACAATCAGCCCCAGCATTTT

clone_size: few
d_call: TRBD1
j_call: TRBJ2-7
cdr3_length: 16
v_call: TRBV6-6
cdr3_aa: CASSYPYGTGSYEQYF
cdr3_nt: TGTGCCAGCAGTTACCCGTACGGGACAGGCTCCTACGAGCAGTACTTC

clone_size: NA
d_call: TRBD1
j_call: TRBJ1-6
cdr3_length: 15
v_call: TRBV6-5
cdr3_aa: CASSARDRGNSPLHF
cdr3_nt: TGTGCCAGCAGTGCCCGGGACAGGGGGAATTCACCCCTCCACTTT

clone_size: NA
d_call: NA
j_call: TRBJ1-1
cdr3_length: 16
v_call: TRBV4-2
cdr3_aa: CASSQDLANTGTEAFF
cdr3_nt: TGTGCCAGCAGCCAAGATCTAGCCAACACCGGGACTGAAGCTTTCTTT

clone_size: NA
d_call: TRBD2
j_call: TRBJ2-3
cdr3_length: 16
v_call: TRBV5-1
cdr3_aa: CASSLSAGLAADTQYF
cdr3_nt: TGCGCCAGCAGCTTGAGTGCGGGACTAGCGGCAGATACGCAGTATTTT

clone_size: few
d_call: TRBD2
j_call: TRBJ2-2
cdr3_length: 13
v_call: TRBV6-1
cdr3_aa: CASRGGSTGELFF
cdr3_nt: TGTGCCAGCAGGGGAGGGTCTACCGGGGAGCTGTTTTTT

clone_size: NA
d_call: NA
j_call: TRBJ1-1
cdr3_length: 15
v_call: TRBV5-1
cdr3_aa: CASSLDYAGPGVAFF
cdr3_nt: TGCGCCAGCAGCTTGGACTATGCGGGCCCCGGGGTAGCTTTCTTT

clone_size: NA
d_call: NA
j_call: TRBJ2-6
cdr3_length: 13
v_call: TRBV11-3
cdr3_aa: CASSRSGANVLTF
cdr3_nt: TGTGCCAGCAGCCGCTCTGGGGCCAACGTCCTGACTTTC

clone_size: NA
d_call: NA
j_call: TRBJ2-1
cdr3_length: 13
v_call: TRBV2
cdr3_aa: CASRKTGSSEQFF
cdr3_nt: TGTGCCAGCAGAAAGACAGGTTCGAGTGAGCAGTTCTTC

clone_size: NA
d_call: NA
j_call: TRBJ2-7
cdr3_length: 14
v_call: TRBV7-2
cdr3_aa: CASSPEGSSYEQYF
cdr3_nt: TGTGCCAGCAGCCCGGAGGGCAGCTCCTACGAGCAGTACTTC

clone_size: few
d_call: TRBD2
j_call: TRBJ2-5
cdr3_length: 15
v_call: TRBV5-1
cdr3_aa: CASSRWTSGKETQYF
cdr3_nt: TGCGCCAGCAGCCGGTGGACTAGCGGGAAAGAGACCCAGTACTTC

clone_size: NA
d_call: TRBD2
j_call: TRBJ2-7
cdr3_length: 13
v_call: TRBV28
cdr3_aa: CASSPGGGDEQYF
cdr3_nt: TGTGCCAGCAGTCCGGGTGGGGGGGACGAGCAGTACTTC

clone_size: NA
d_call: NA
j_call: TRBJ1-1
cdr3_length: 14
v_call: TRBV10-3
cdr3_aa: CAIREQLNMAEAFF
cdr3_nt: TGTGCCATCAGGGAACAGCTGAACATGGCTGAAGCTTTCTTT

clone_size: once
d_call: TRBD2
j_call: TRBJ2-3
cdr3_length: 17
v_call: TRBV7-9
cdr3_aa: CASSSNSPSGYTDTQYF
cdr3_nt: TGTGCCAGCAGCTCTAATTCCCCTAGCGGCTACACAGATACGCAGTATTTT

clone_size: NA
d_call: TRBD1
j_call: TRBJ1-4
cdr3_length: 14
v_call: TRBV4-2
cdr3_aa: CASSGDSFNEKLFF
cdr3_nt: TGTGCCAGCAGCGGGGACAGCTTTAATGAAAAACTGTTTTTT

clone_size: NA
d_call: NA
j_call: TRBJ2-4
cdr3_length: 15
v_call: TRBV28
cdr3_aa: CASSFSDRPSGIQYF
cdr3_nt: TGTGCCAGCAGTTTCTCCGACAGGCCGAGTGGCATTCAGTACTTC

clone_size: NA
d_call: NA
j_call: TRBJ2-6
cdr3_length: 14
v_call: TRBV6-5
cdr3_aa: CASSPLRGANVLTF
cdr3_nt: TGTGCCAGCAGCCCGTTGAGAGGGGCCAACGTCCTGACTTTC

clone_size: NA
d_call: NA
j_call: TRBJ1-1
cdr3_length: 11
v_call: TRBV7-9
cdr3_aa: CASSLVGGAFF
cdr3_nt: TGTGCCAGCAGCTTAGTAGGAGGAGCTTTCTTT

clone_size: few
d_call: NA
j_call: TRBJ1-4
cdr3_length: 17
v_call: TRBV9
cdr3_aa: CASSVGAGNRLNEKLFF
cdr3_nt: TGTGCCAGCAGCGTAGGAGCAGGGAACAGACTTAATGAAAAACTGTTTTTT

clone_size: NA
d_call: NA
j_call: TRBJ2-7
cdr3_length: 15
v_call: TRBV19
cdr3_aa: CASSTPQGYPYEQYF
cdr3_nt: TGTGCCAGTAGTACCCCCCAGGGCTATCCCTACGAGCAGTACTTC

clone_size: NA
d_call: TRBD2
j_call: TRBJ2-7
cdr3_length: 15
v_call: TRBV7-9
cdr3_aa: CASSLGLAGADEQYF
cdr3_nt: TGTGCCAGCAGCTTAGGACTAGCGGGAGCAGACGAGCAGTACTTC

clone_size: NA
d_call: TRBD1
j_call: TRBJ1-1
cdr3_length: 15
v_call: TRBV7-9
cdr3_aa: CASSHRQGGDTEAFF
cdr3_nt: TGTGCCAGCAGCCATCGACAGGGCGGGGACACTGAAGCTTTCTTT

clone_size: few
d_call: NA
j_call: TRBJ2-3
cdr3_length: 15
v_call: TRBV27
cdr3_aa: CASSSRVRGTDTQYF
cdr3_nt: TGTGCCAGCAGTTCGAGGGTACGGGGCACAGATACGCAGTATTTT

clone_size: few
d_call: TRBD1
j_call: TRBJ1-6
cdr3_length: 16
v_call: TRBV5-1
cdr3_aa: CASSLAGGAYNSPLHF
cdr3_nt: TGCGCCAGCAGCTTGGCAGGGGGCGCGTATAATTCACCCCTCCACTTT

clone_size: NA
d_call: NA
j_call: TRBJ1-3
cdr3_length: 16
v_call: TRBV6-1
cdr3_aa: CASSEAQTYNRNTIYF
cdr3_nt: TGTGCCAGCAGTGAAGCACAGACCTATAACCGAAACACCATATATTTT

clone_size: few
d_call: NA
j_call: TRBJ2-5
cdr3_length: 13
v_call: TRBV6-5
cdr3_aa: CASSYAKQKTQYF
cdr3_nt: TGTGCCAGCAGTTACGCAAAACAGAAGACCCAGTACTTC

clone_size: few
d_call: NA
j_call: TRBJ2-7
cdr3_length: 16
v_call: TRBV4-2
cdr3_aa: CASSQTPTGTTYEQYF
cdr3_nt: TGTGCCAGCAGCCAAACCCCAACGGGTACTACCTACGAGCAGTACTTC

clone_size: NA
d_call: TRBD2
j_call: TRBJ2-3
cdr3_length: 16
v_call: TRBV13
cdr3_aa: CASSLMTSGRTDTQYF
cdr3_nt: TGTGCCAGCAGCTTAATGACTAGCGGGAGGACAGATACGCAGTATTTT

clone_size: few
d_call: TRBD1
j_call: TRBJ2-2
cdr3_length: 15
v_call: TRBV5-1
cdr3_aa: CASSLTGNLGGELFF
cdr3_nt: TGCGCCAGCAGCCTGACAGGGAACCTGGGCGGGGAGCTGTTTTTT

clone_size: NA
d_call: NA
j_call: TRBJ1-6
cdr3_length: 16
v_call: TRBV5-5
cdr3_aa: CASSLSPLSYNSPLHF
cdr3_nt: TGTGCCAGCAGCTTGTCCCCGCTATCCTATAATTCACCCCTCCACTTT